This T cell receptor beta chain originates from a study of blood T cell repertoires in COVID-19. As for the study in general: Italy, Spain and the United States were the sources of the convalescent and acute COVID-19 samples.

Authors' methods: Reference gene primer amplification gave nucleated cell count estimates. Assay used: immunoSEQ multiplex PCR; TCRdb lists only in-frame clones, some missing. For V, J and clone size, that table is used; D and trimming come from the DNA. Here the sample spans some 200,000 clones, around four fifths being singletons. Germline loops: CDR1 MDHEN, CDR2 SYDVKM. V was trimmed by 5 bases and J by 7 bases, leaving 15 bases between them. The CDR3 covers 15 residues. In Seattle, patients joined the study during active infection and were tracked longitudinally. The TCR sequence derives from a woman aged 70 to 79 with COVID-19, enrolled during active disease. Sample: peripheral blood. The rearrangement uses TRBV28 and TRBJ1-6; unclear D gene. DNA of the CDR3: TGTGCCAGCAGTAGCGGCGTCCGGGCAAATTCACCCCTCCACTTT. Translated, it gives CASSSGVRANSPLHF.